This record covers a single T cell receptor beta chain. The J segment lost 6 bases and the V segment lost 7 bases, leaving 8 bases of the junction unmatched. The CDR3 spans 15 residues. The germline V gene has CDR1 LGHNA and CDR2 YNFKEQ. This specimen comes from a study of blood T cell repertoires in COVID-19. Study context: Researchers got acute and convalescent COVID-19 samples from the United States, Italy and Spain. In each case, the material was cDNA or gDNA derived from T cells, B-cell-depleted T cells, or PBMCs.

The repertoire was sequenced with immunoSEQ multiplex PCR; TCRdb's copy has only in-frame clones and lacks some. The sample records about 130,000 clones, roughly 84% being singletons. The TCR sequence derives from a woman aged 25 to 39 who had recovered from COVID-19. The genes are TRBV4-2 and TRBJ2-2; TRBD1 aligns across 10 bases. Sample: peripheral blood. The CDR3 loop reads CASTDRGQGAGELFF. The DNA for the CDR3 is TGTGCCAGCACCGACAGGGGGCAGGGGGCCGGGGAGCTGTTTTTT.